This T cell receptor (beta chain) was captured by sequencing in a study of blood T cell repertoires in COVID-19. At the level of the study: Spain, Italy and the United States supplied samples that represented acute and convalescent COVID-19.

The germline V gene encodes CDR1 SGDLS and CDR2 YYNGEE. The CDR3 totals 14 residues. V lost 0 bases and J 3 bases, leaving 7 bases between the germline ends. About this clone itself: Other nucleotide sequences in the sample specify the same CDR3.

In the original workflow: Cell counts per sample came from amplifying reference gene primers. Sequenced by immunoSEQ multiplex PCR; TCRdb stores in-frame clones only, minus some. V and J calls and clone size are given by that table; D and trimming were obtained from the DNA. This table holds 330,000 or so clones, roughly 90% found once. The gene calls are TRBV9 and TRBJ1-5; D remains unclear. The receptor was isolated from a man aged 25-40 years with COVID-19, enrolled during active disease. Sequenced input: peripheral blood. CDR3 sequence: CASSVGGSNQPQHF. CDR3 bases: TGTGCCAGCAGCGTAGGCGGTTCCAATCAGCCCCAGCATTTT.